The 5 T cell receptor beta chains below were found in one sample sequenced in a study of technical replicates of blood from several donors. Here immunoSEQ multiplex PCR was the method, and the copy in TCRdb shows in-frame clones only, minus some. The repertoire has tens of thousands of clones, just over 90% of them found once; the top ten carry more than 0.2%. Material for sequencing was T cells isolated from PBMCs. Every receptor here comes from a human donor in good health.

The CDR3 DNA reads as TGTGCCAGCAGTTTGGTCAGGGGAGATCTTGACTATGGCTACACCTTC. Translation gives CASSLVRGDLDYGYTF. The chain links TRBV28 to TRBJ1-2; D is perhaps TRBD1 (6 bases). CDR1 MDHEN and CDR2 SYDVKM come from the germline V gene. CDR3 length: 16 amino acids. The ends were cut back, 3 bases at V and 3 bases at J, with 17 bases in the middle.

This chain connects TRBV4-1 to TRBJ2-7, with 7 positions matching TRBD1. The CDR3 contains 18 residues. Germline values: CDR1 MGHRA, CDR2 YSYEKL. J gave up 3 bases and V 4 bases, and 18 bases lay outside the gene matches. The CDR3 DNA is TGCGCCAGCAGCCTAGCACGGCCCCGGGACAGCTACCTCTACGAGCAGTACTTC. As protein: CASSLARPRDSYLYEQYF.

The J gene is TRBJ2-5, the V gene TRBV18; D ambiguous. V lost 2 bases, J lost 0 bases, and 4 bases lay in between. Germline V CDR1 and CDR2: KGHSH, LQKENI. This CDR3 has 13 amino acids. The CDR3 loop is CASSPENQETQYF. The CDR3 DNA sequence: TGTGCCAGCTCACCAGAGAACCAAGAGACCCAGTACTTC.

Details on this clone: At one boundary the junction diverges from the germline segment, which might be a read error. V and J are TRBV7-7 and TRBJ2-1, with 7 bases lining up with TRBD1. From germline, CDR1 is SSHAT and CDR2 FNYEAQ (reference sequence). This CDR3 contains 15 residues. CDR3 in DNA: TGTGCTAGCAGCTCGGGACAGAAAAGGGTGGATGAGCAGTTCTTC. Encoded protein: CASSSGQKRVDEQFF. The full variable domain, in which reference TRBV7-7 and TRBJ2-1 provide the parts outside the CDR3, is GAGVSQSPRYKVTKRGQDVTLRCDPISSHATLYWYQQALGQGPEFLTYFNYEAQPDKSGLPSDRFSAERPEGSISTLTIQRTEQRDSAMYRCASSSGQKRVDEQFFGPGTRLTVL.

The J gene is TRBJ2-7, the V gene TRBV5-6; TRBD2 matches 9 bases. This CDR3 is built from 15 residues. Unmatched junction bases numbered 7, after V lost 3 bases and J lost 3 bases. From germline, CDR1 is SGHDT and CDR2 YYEEEE. CDR3 region: CASSSPSSGVYEQYF. The CDR3 nucleotides are TGTGCCAGCAGCTCCCCTTCTAGCGGGGTCTACGAGCAGTACTTC.